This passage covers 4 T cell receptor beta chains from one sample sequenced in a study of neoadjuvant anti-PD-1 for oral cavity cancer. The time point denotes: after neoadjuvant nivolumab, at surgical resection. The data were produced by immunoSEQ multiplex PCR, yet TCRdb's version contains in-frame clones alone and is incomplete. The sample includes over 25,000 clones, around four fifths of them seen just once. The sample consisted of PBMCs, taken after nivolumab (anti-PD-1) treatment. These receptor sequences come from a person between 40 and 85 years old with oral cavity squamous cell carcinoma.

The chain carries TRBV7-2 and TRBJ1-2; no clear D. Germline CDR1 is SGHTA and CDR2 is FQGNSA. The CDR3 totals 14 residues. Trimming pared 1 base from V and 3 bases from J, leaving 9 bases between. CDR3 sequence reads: CASSLVREYYGYTF. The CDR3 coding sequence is TGTGCCAGCAGCTTAGTTCGGGAGTACTATGGCTACACCTTC.

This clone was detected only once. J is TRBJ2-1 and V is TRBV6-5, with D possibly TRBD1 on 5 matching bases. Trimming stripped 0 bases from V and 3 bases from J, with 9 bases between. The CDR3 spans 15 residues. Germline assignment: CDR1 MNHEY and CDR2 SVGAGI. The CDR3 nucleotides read TGTGCCAGCAGTTACTCAAGGGGTTACTACAATGAGCAGTTCTTC. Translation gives CASSYSRGYYNEQFF.

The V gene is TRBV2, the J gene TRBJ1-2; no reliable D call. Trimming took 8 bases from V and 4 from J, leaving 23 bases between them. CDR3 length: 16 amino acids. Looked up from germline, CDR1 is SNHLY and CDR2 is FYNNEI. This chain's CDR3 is CASARMVAGPGYGYTF. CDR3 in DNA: TGTGCCAGCGCCCGGATGGTGGCGGGCCCGGGCTATGGCTACACCTTC.

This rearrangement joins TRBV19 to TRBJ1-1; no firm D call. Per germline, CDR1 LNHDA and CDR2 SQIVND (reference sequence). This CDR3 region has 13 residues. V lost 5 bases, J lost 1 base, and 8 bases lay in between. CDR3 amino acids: CASSASKNTEAFF. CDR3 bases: TGTGCCAGTAGTGCCTCCAAGAACACTGAAGCTTTCTTT.